These 31 T cell receptor beta chains came from one sample sequenced in a study of T cell responses to AZD1222 COVID-19 vaccine. Assay used: immunoSEQ multiplex PCR; TCRdb lists only in-frame clones, some missing. The sample carries 95,000 to 130,000 clones, around 88% recorded once. The sample in question was peripheral blood, obtained on day 0 of AZD1222 vaccination. The receptors were sampled from an adult in good health.

The chain has TRBV29-1 and TRBJ2-2, with D perhaps TRBD1 (6 bases). The length of the CDR3 is 13 residues. Germline loops: CDR1 SQVTM, CDR2 ANQGSEA. V gave up 4 bases and J gave up 6 bases, with 12 bases separating them. CDR3 in DNA: TGCAGCGTTGTCCAGGGGCTCTCCGGGGAGCTGTTTTTT. Protein: CSVVQGLSGELFF.

The chain links TRBV25-1 to TRBJ1-1; TRBD1 might be the D (6 bases). Germline values: CDR1 MGHDK, CDR2 SYGVNS. The germline V and J ends were trimmed by 1 base and 4 bases, with 19 bases remaining between them. CDR3 length equals 17 residues. The CDR3: CASSEWRVGQSRTEAFF. CDR3 DNA sequence: TGTGCCAGCAGTGAATGGAGGGTAGGACAGAGCCGCACTGAAGCTTTCTTT. Drawing the rest from reference TRBV25-1 and TRBJ1-1, the complete variable domain is EADIYQTPRYLVIGTGKKITLECSQTMGHDKMYWYQQDPGMELHLIHYSYGVNSTEKGDLSSESTVSRIRTEHFPLTLESARPSHTSQYLCASSEWRVGQSRTEAFFGQGTRLTVV.

The chain links TRBV4-2 to TRBJ1-3; TRBD1 might be the D (5 bases). The V gene's germline CDR1 is LGHNA and CDR2 YNFKEQ. Trimming took off 4 bases at V and 2 bases at J, with 12 bases between the two ends. The CDR3 spans 15 residues. The CDR3 bases are TGTGCCAGCAGCCGCCCGGGACGACCTGGAAACACCATATATTTT. The encoded protein is CASSRPGRPGNTIYF.

The V gene is TRBV19, the J gene TRBJ2-7; 7 nucleotides agree with TRBD1. CDR1 and CDR2 (germline): LNHDA, SQIVND (reference sequence). The length of the CDR3 is 14 residues. With 3 bases clipped from V and 6 bases from J, the junction kept 8 bases outside the gene matches. CDR3 region: CASSIDDREIEQYF. CDR3 DNA: TGTGCCAGTAGTATCGATGACAGGGAAATCGAGCAGTACTTC.

The J gene is TRBJ2-1, the V gene TRBV7-3; perhaps TRBD2 as D (6 bases). V lost 2 bases and J 6 bases, leaving 8 bases between the germline ends. The CDR3 totals 13 residues. Germline CDR1 is SGHTA and CDR2 is FQGTGA. CDR3 sequence: CASSLYGGNEQFF. DNA for the CDR3: TGTGCCAGCAGCTTATACGGGGGCAATGAGCAGTTCTTC.

This sequence joins TRBV3-1 (or the pseudogene TRBV3-2) and TRBJ1-4; a weak D match, TRBD1 (6 bases). The CDR3 contains 16 residues. V gave up 4 bases and J gave up 5 bases, with 17 bases separating them. Germline V gene data show CDR1 as LGHDT and CDR2 as YNNKEL (reference sequence). In nucleotides, the CDR3 is TGTGCCAGCAGCCCCAACATTGGGCAGGGGAATGAAAAACTGTTTTTT. The encoded protein is CASSPNIGQGNEKLFF.

This chain joins TRBV5-1 and TRBJ1-3; D remains ambiguous. V was clipped by 1 base and J by 6 bases, with 14 bases between them. In germline, CDR1 is SGHRS, CDR2 YFSETQ. The CDR3 length is 15 residues. CDR3 region: CASSLSARTENTIYF. The CDR3 coding sequence is TGCGCCAGCAGCTTGTCAGCCAGGACCGAAAACACCATATATTTT.

The chain employs TRBV4-3 and TRBJ1-1; TRBD1 aligns across 8 bases. The CDR3 has 14 residues. The trim removed 4 bases at V and 1 base at J, leaving 2 bases unmatched. Germline CDR1 and CDR2: LGHNA and YSLEER. This chain's CDR3 is CASSLDRGNTEAFF. Here the CDR3 DNA reads TGCGCCAGCAGCCTCGACAGGGGGAACACTGAAGCTTTCTTT.

The gene calls are TRBV2 and TRBJ1-2; D not resolved. V was trimmed by 8 bases and J by 3 bases, leaving 7 bases between them. Germline CDR1 is SNHLY and CDR2 is FYNNEI. This CDR3 is 11 amino acids long. The CDR3 reads CASRPDYGYTF. CDR3 coding DNA: TGTGCCAGCCGACCCGACTATGGCTACACCTTC.

DNA of the CDR3: TGCGCCAGCAAAAGGATCGGGACAGCGAACACTGAAGCTTTCTTT. Residues: CASKRIGTANTEAFF. The rearrangement links TRBV5-1 to TRBJ1-1, with TRBD1 identical over 7 bases. Germline CDR1 reads SGHRS; CDR2 reads YFSETQ. The J segment lost 1 base and the V segment lost 6 bases, leaving 9 bases of the junction unmatched. The CDR3 sequence is 15 residues long.

The rearrangement joins TRBV19 to TRBJ1-4; D gene uncertain. V was cut by 1 base and J by 4 bases, with 13 bases left in between. Germline CDR1 reads LNHDA; CDR2 reads SQIVND (reference sequence). This CDR3 has 16 amino acids. Written as DNA, the CDR3 is TGTGCCAGTAGTATAGGCCGGGTCAGGCTTAATGAAAAACTGTTTTTT. Its translation is CASSIGRVRLNEKLFF.

The chain links TRBV3-1 (or the pseudogene TRBV3-2) to TRBJ1-2, with unresolved D. V lost 1 base, J lost 5 bases, and 14 bases lay in between. Germline V gene data show CDR1 as LGHDT and CDR2 as YNNKEL (reference sequence). The CDR3 covers 15 residues. CDR3 nucleotides: TGTGCCAGCAGCCAAGCCTATACAGTGGGATATGGCTACACCTTC. Encoded protein: CASSQAYTVGYGYTF.

V and J are TRBV2 and TRBJ2-6; D uncertain. Germline V lookup: CDR1 SNHLY, CDR2 FYNNEI. The CDR3 extends over 14 amino acids. Trimming removed 7 bases at V and 1 base at J, with 8 bases between. CDR3 nucleotides: TGTGCCAGCATTCGGAAATCTGGGGCCAACGTCCTGACTTTC. Translating it yields CASIRKSGANVLTF.

This chain uses TRBV5-6 with TRBJ2-7; D gene unclear. This CDR3 has 12 residues. The germline gives CDR1 SGHDT, CDR2 YYEEEE. With 4 bases removed from V and 1 base from J, the gap between germline ends came to 6 bases. CDR3 region: CASSRQSYEQYF. As DNA, the CDR3 is TGTGCCAGCAGCCGACAATCCTACGAGCAGTACTTC.

The chain combines TRBV4-1 with TRBJ1-3; maybe TRBD1 (5 bases). Germline lookup yields CDR1 MGHRA and CDR2 YSYEKL. V was shortened by 5 bases and J by 4 bases, with 18 bases between the two germline ends. This CDR3 has 16 residues. As DNA, the CDR3 is TGCGCCAGCAGCTATTCCCCAGGGACTCTAGGAAACACCATATATTTT. Its translation is CASSYSPGTLGNTIYF.

The chain recombines TRBV9 with TRBJ1-5; D is perhaps TRBD1 (5 bases). The CDR3 contains 15 residues. The V gene's germline CDR1 is SGDLS and CDR2 YYNGEE. Trimming stripped 0 bases from V and 0 bases from J, with 7 bases between. The CDR3 here is CASSVVGDSNQPQHF. The CDR3 DNA reads as TGTGCCAGCAGCGTAGTGGGGGATAGCAATCAGCCCCAGCATTTT.

This sequence joins TRBV5-1 and TRBJ1-1; D remains unclear. Germline lookup yields CDR1 SGHRS and CDR2 YFSETQ. CDR3 length: 11 amino acids. V gave up 5 bases and J gave up 1 base, with 3 bases separating them. The CDR3 DNA is TGCGCCAGCAGACGGAACACTGAAGCTTTCTTT. Translated: CASRRNTEAFF.

The gene calls are TRBV6-5 and TRBJ1-2; D ambiguous. With 0 bases removed from V and 4 bases from J, the gap between germline ends came to 12 bases. The CDR3 runs 15 residues. The germline CDR1 and CDR2 sequences are MNHEY and SVGAGI. The CDR3 DNA reads TGTGCCAGCAGTTACTCGTCCGGGAGAGTCTATGGCTACACCTTC. This sequence encodes CASSYSSGRVYGYTF.

V gene TRBV14 combines with J gene TRBJ1-4, with 10 bases identical to TRBD1. CDR1 and CDR2 from the germline V gene are SGHDN and FVKESK. CDR3 size: 15 residues. V shed 4 bases, J shed 8 bases, and the junction held 7 bases outside the gene matches. CDR3 coding DNA: TGTGCCAGCAGCCGGGCCGGGACAGGGGTCGAAAAACTGTTTTTT. Translation: CASSRAGTGVEKLFF.

This clone was counted a few times. The chain combines TRBV18 with TRBJ1-2; D possibly corresponds to TRBD1 (5 bases). Between the trimmed V and J ends, which lost 5 bases and 0 bases, there was a span of 16 bases. The CDR3 is 16 residues long. Per the germline V gene, CDR1 is KGHSH and CDR2 is LQKENI. The CDR3 sequence: CASSKLGQLANYGYTF. CDR3 DNA sequence: TGTGCCAGCTCAAAATTGGGGCAGTTAGCTAACTATGGCTACACCTTC.

The V call is TRBV7-2, the J call TRBJ1-4; D might be TRBD1 (5 bases). The CDR3 totals 14 residues. Germline V gives CDR1 SGHTA, CDR2 FQGNSA. The V and J ends lost 6 bases and 6 bases respectively, with 14 bases between them. The CDR3 DNA sequence: TGTGCCAGCAGTCCCGGGACTTCGTATGAAAAACTGTTTTTT. It specifies CASSPGTSYEKLFF.

This clone was found once. The V call is TRBV2, the J call TRBJ1-2, with 7 bases aligning to TRBD1. Germline-derived CDR1 and CDR2 are SNHLY and FYNNEI. The V segment lost 4 bases and the J segment 4 bases; nucleotides outside the gene matches: 12. CDR3 length: 16 amino acids. The CDR3 nucleotides are TGTGCCAGCAGTGGACAGGGAATGATCTTGTCCTATGGCTACACCTTC. Encoded protein: CASSGQGMILSYGYTF. Using reference TRBV2 and TRBJ1-2 for the parts outside the CDR3, the full variable domain is EPEVTQTPSHQVTQMGQEVILRCVPISNHLYFYWYRQILGQKVEFLVSFYNNEISEKSEIFDDQFSVERPDGSNFTLKIRSTKLEDSAMYFCASSGQGMILSYGYTFGSGTRLTVV.

The CDR3 protein is CASSLWGFGGGDEQYF. Written as DNA, the CDR3 is TGTGCCAGCAGCTTGTGGGGTTTTGGGGGTGGGGACGAGCAGTACTTC. The V gene is TRBV5-8, the J gene TRBJ2-7, with D perhaps assigned TRBD1 or TRBD2 (5 bases each). This CDR3 is built from 16 residues. Germline-derived CDR1 and CDR2 are SGHTS and YDEGEE. Trimming stripped 1 base from V and 5 bases from J, with 19 bases between.

This clone has just a few counts. The rearrangement joins TRBV30 to TRBJ1-4; D is uncertain. V was trimmed by 0 bases and J by 7 bases, leaving 12 bases between them. The germline V gene encodes CDR1 GTSNPN and CDR2 SVGIG (reference sequence). CDR3 length: 14 amino acids. The CDR3 DNA follows: TGTGCCTGGAGTGTACCGGGGTATGGTGAAAAACTGTTTTTT. This codes for CAWSVPGYGEKLFF.

The chain links TRBV7-9 to TRBJ2-1, with 7 bases matching TRBD2. V gave up 5 bases and J gave up 8 bases; unmatched junction bases: 12. Germline CDR1 SEHNR, CDR2 FQNEAQ (reference sequence). The CDR3 loop spans 15 amino acids. CDR3 amino acids: CASSRAAGVGDEQFF. The CDR3 bases are TGTGCCAGCAGCCGAGCGGCGGGAGTCGGTGATGAGCAGTTCTTC. The whole variable domain, filled in from reference TRBV7-9 and TRBJ2-1, reads DTGVSQNPRHKITKRGQNVTFRCDPISEHNRLYWYRQTLGQGPEFLTYFQNEAQLEKSRLLSDRFSAERPKGSFSTLEIQRTEQGDSAMYLCASSRAAGVGDEQFFGPGTRLTVL.

This chain links TRBV7-9 with TRBJ2-7, with 8 bases aligning to TRBD1. The germline V gene has CDR1 SEHNR and CDR2 FQNEAQ (reference sequence). This CDR3 contains 14 residues. V shed 5 bases and J 12 bases; nucleotides not matched to a gene: 15. The CDR3 spells CASSVQDDGQGAYF. CDR3 DNA sequence: TGTGCCAGCAGCGTACAAGATGATGGACAGGGAGCGTACTTC.

V usage is TRBV2 and J usage is TRBJ1-4; the D gene is possibly TRBD1 (5 bases). V lost 11 bases and J 8 bases, leaving 15 bases between the germline ends. The length of the CDR3 is 12 residues. Germline values: CDR1 SNHLY, CDR2 FYNNEI. CDR3 residues: CAAASQGEKLFF. The CDR3 nucleotides are TGTGCCGCGGCCTCCCAGGGCGAAAAACTGTTTTTT.

The gene calls are TRBV19 and TRBJ2-7, with D possibly matching TRBD2 (6 bases). Germline CDR1 reads LNHDA; CDR2 reads SQIVND (reference sequence). This CDR3 contains 13 residues. Trimming took off 4 bases at V and 3 bases at J, with 10 bases between the two ends. CDR3 nucleotide sequence: TGTGCCAGTAGTAGCGGGACCGTCTACGAGCAGTACTTC. It specifies CASSSGTVYEQYF.

The V gene is TRBV15, the J gene TRBJ2-1; 7 nucleotides match TRBD2. The CDR3 is 15 amino acids. From germline, CDR1 is LNHNV and CDR2 YYDKDF (reference sequence). With V trimmed by 2 bases and J by 11 bases, 12 bases remained unmatched. The CDR3 DNA is TGTGCCACCAGCAGACATTCGTCGTCGGGAGGACAGCAGTTCTTC. It yields the protein CATSRHSSSGGQQFF.

The chain employs TRBV30 and TRBJ1-1; D not resolved. Germline assignment: CDR1 GTSNPN and CDR2 SVGIG (reference sequence). The CDR3 covers 13 residues. With 8 bases removed from V and 1 base from J, the gap between germline ends came to 14 bases. The CDR3 is CAASGFANTEAFF. In nucleotides, the CDR3 is TGTGCCGCCTCAGGATTTGCGAACACTGAAGCTTTCTTT.

The chain uses TRBV6-5 and TRBJ2-3; perhaps TRBD2 as D (5 bases). V lost 2 bases to trimming and J lost 3 bases, with 12 bases between them. Germline V gives CDR1 MNHEY, CDR2 SVGAGI. The CDR3 loop spans 15 amino acids. The CDR3 spells CASSYGLRRTDTQYF. CDR3 nucleotide sequence: TGTGCCAGCAGTTACGGGCTCAGGAGGACAGATACGCAGTATTTT.